These 26 T cell receptor beta chains were all obtained from the same sample, sequenced in a study of TIL therapy for anti-PD-1-resistant metastatic lung cancer (dated by TCRdb to the early 2020s). The sample's time point label is to be understood as: pre-treatment sample, taken before nivolumab and TIL therapy. Using bias-controlled multiplex PCR with the immunoSEQ v3 hsTCRB kit, the TCR beta CDR3 regions were amplified from genomic DNA. TCRdb provides this immuneACCESS table in a form limited to in-frame rearrangements. Some clones are lacking; in checked studies, under half of them reflect an unresolved V gene, and why the rest are absent is not known. The sample profile shows 40,000 to 55,000 clones; 79% of them were found once. The top ten constitute around 4.8% of the sample. The source material was blood, sampled at baseline. These TCRs come from a woman between 25 and 85 years old with non-small cell lung cancer.

The chain couples TRBV6-6 to TRBJ2-7; D may be TRBD2 (5 bases). This CDR3 has 15 amino acids. Trimming shortened V by 5 bases and J by 5 bases, and 19 bases separated the two germline ends. Germline V gene data show CDR1 as MNHNY and CDR2 as SVGAGI (reference sequence). The CDR3 loop reads CASSNTRDSRNEQYF. CDR3 DNA: TGTGCCAGCAGTAACACGAGGGATTCCAGGAACGAGCAGTACTTC.

CDR3 coding DNA: TGTGCCAGCAGTTTAGTAAGGGGCAGATATGGCTACACCTTC. Protein product: CASSLVRGRYGYTF. V gene TRBV28 combines with J gene TRBJ1-2, with D possibly being TRBD1 (5 bases). The CDR3 has 14 residues. Germline assignment: CDR1 MDHEN and CDR2 SYDVKM. V was cut by 2 bases and J by 5 bases, with 12 bases left in between.

The V call is TRBV27, the J call TRBJ2-1, with D unresolved. V gave up 8 bases and J gave up 7 bases, with 12 bases separating them. The CDR3 runs 12 residues. Germline values: CDR1 MNHEY, CDR2 SMNVEV (reference sequence). In DNA, the CDR3 is TGTGCCAGCTGGGGTAAACAAAATGAGCAGTTCTTC. The encoded protein is CASWGKQNEQFF.

This clone was counted a few times. The chain links TRBV7-7 to TRBJ2-5; perhaps TRBD1 as D (6 bases). Germline assignment: CDR1 SSHAT and CDR2 FNYEAQ (reference sequence). The V gene lost 5 bases and the J gene lost 1 base, with 26 bases spanning the gap. This CDR3 contains 19 residues. CDR3 in amino acids: CASSITGYHSNQGQETQYF. CDR3 DNA sequence: TGTGCCAGCAGCATAACAGGGTACCACAGCAATCAGGGCCAAGAGACCCAGTACTTC.

The V call is TRBV7-2, the J call TRBJ1-4, with D possibly TRBD1 on 6 matching bases. CDR3 length: 15 residues. V shed 5 bases and J shed 0 bases, with 10 bases lying between them. Germline lookup yields CDR1 SGHTA and CDR2 FQGNSA. The CDR3 spells CASSPGQATNEKLFF. The CDR3 DNA sequence: TGTGCCAGCAGCCCGGGACAAGCAACTAATGAAAAACTGTTTTTT.

The gene calls are TRBV5-6 and TRBJ1-5; D gene ambiguous. Germline values: CDR1 SGHDT, CDR2 YYEEEE. The CDR3 is 12 amino acids. Trimming removed 0 bases at V and 6 bases at J, with 4 bases between. The CDR3 coding sequence is TGTGCCAGCAGCTTGGTGGGTCAGCCCCAGCATTTT. Translated: CASSLVGQPQHF.

This clone was observed a single time. The V call is TRBV5-1, the J call TRBJ1-1; D uncertain. CDR3 length: 15 amino acids. Trimming cost V 2 bases and J 4 bases, with 15 bases left between them. CDR1 is SGHRS and CDR2 is YFSETQ in the germline V gene. The CDR3 protein is CASSFGYSGSTEAFF. CDR3 nucleotide sequence: TGCGCCAGCAGCTTCGGTTATAGTGGTAGCACTGAAGCTTTCTTT.

The chain uses TRBV7-9 and TRBJ2-3; D not resolved. The CDR3 is made up of 14 amino acids. The germline V gene has CDR1 SEHNR and CDR2 FQNEAQ (reference sequence). The V gene lost 4 bases and the J gene lost 4 bases, with 12 bases spanning the gap. CDR3 DNA: TGTGCCAGCAGCTGGACCTCGCGCGCAGATACGCAGTATTTT. It encodes CASSWTSRADTQYF. The full variable domain, rest sourced from reference TRBV7-9 and TRBJ2-3, is DTGVSQNPRHKITKRGQNVTFRCDPISEHNRLYWYRQTLGQGPEFLTYFQNEAQLEKSRLLSDRFSAERPKGSFSTLEIQRTEQGDSAMYLCASSWTSRADTQYFGPGTRLTVL.

The rearrangement links TRBV19 to TRBJ1-5; D is unclear. Trimming pared 7 bases from V and 3 bases from J, leaving 10 bases between. The CDR3 has 13 amino acids. Germline lookup yields CDR1 LNHDA and CDR2 SQIVND (reference sequence). The CDR3 coding sequence is TGTGCCAGTAATCCCCAGGCCAATCAGCCCCAGCATTTT. This sequence encodes CASNPQANQPQHF. Variable domain in full (rest from reference TRBV19 and TRBJ1-5): DGGITQSPKYLFRKEGQNVTLSCEQNLNHDAMYWYRQDPGQGLRLIYYSQIVNDFQKGDIAEGYSVSREKKESFPLTVTSAQKNPTAFYLCASNPQANQPQHFGDGTRLSIL.

The chain employs TRBV7-6 and TRBJ2-7, with a weak D call TRBD1 (5 bases). The CDR3 has 14 residues. The V end was cut by 2 bases, the J end by 4 bases, with 12 bases between. CDR1 is SGHVS, CDR2 FNYEAQ, per germline. The CDR3 sequence: CASSLWGSSYEQYF. CDR3 coding DNA: TGTGCCAGCAGCTTATGGGGCTCTTCATACGAGCAGTACTTC.

The rearrangement joins TRBV5-1 to TRBJ2-3, with TRBD2 as a possible D gene (6 bases). The CDR3 is made up of 15 amino acids. V dropped 7 bases and J dropped 8 bases, with 23 bases sitting between them. Germline values: CDR1 SGHRS, CDR2 YFSETQ. CDR3: CASAEEATSVGTQYF. CDR3 DNA sequence: TGCGCCAGCGCCGAGGAGGCGACTAGTGTAGGTACGCAGTATTTT.

The chain is built from TRBV4-1 and TRBJ2-5; 8 bases map to TRBD1. V shed 3 bases, J shed 1 base, and the junction held 7 bases outside the gene matches. The length of the CDR3 is 16 residues. Germline-derived CDR1 and CDR2 are MGHRA and YSYEKL. The DNA for the CDR3 is TGCGCCAGCAGCCAGACTCCGGACAGGGTCCAAGAGACCCAGTACTTC. Its translation is CASSQTPDRVQETQYF.

The chain joins TRBV19 to TRBJ1-5; 8 positions agree with TRBD1. Per the germline V gene, CDR1 is LNHDA and CDR2 is SQIVND (reference sequence). V shed 5 bases, J shed 2 bases, and the junction held 8 bases outside the gene matches. The CDR3 loop spans 16 amino acids. The CDR3 nucleotides are TGTGCCAGTAGTTCACAACAGGGGGAAGGCAATCAGCCCCAGCATTTT. Its protein is CASSSQQGEGNQPQHF.

The V and J genes are TRBV7-9 and TRBJ2-3, with TRBD2 matching over 9 bases. Germline V gene data show CDR1 as SEHNR and CDR2 as FQNEAQ (reference sequence). The V and J ends lost 2 bases and 1 base, in that order; junction bases with no gene match: 1. The CDR3 length is 15 residues. The CDR3 region is CASSLLAGRTDTQYF. The CDR3 DNA follows: TGTGCCAGCAGCTTACTAGCGGGACGCACAGATACGCAGTATTTT.

The rearrangement links TRBV5-1 to TRBJ1-4; 9 nucleotides line up with TRBD1. The germline CDR1 and CDR2 sequences are SGHRS and YFSETQ. This CDR3 spans 17 amino acids. V lost 0 bases to trimming and J lost 3 bases; unmatched junction nucleotides: 6. In nucleotides, the CDR3 is TGCGCCAGCAGCTTGGGAAGGGACAGGGTGCCTAATGAAAAACTGTTTTTT. Protein: CASSLGRDRVPNEKLFF. The variable domain in full, with the rest retrieved from reference TRBV5-1 and TRBJ1-4, is KAGVTQTPRYLIKTRGQQVTLSCSPISGHRSVSWYQQTPGQGLQFLFEYFSETQRNKGNFPGRFSGRQFSNSRSEMNVSTLELGDSALYLCASSLGRDRVPNEKLFFGSGTQLSVL.

The rearrangement uses TRBV9 and TRBJ2-7; D may be TRBD1 (5 bases). The CDR3 runs to 15 residues. V was clipped by 1 base and J by 5 bases, with 16 bases between them. Germline lookup yields CDR1 SGDLS and CDR2 YYNGEE. The CDR3 region has the DNA TGTGCCAGCAGCGTAACAGATCAGGGTACCCACGAGCAGTACTTC. Its protein is CASSVTDQGTHEQYF.

V gene TRBV7-2 combines with J gene TRBJ2-3; the match to TRBD1 covers 7 bases. Germline trimming cut 3 bases from V and 2 bases from J; bases unmatched to any gene: 5. Germline V gene lookup returns CDR1 SGHTA and CDR2 FQGNSA. The CDR3 has 15 amino acids. CDR3 residues: CASSFSGGFTDTQYF. DNA of the CDR3: TGTGCCAGCAGCTTTTCAGGGGGATTCACAGATACGCAGTATTTT.

This chain uses TRBV5-1 with TRBJ2-1; TRBD1 or TRBD2 may be the D gene (5 bases each). V gave up 0 bases and J gave up 8 bases, with 18 bases separating them. This CDR3 comprises 16 residues. Germline lookup yields CDR1 SGHRS and CDR2 YFSETQ. CDR3 region: CASSLAGATRGYEQFF. The CDR3 DNA is TGCGCCAGCAGCTTGGCTGGGGCTACTCGGGGTTATGAGCAGTTCTTC.

The gene calls are TRBV28 and TRBJ1-3, with D unclear. The germline CDR1 and CDR2 sequences are MDHEN and SYDVKM. The V and J ends lost 10 bases and 4 bases respectively, with 11 bases between them. The CDR3 covers 12 residues. CDR3 in DNA: TGTGCCACCCTACCGGCGGGAAACACCATATATTTT. Its translation is CATLPAGNTIYF.

The chain employs TRBV11-2 and TRBJ2-3, with D unresolved. This CDR3 contains 14 residues. Per the germline V gene, CDR1 is SGHAT and CDR2 is FQNNGV. Trimming took off 1 base at V and 1 base at J, with 6 bases between the two ends. The CDR3, as DNA: TGTGCCAGCAGCTTAGTGGTCCGCACAGATACGCAGTATTTT. It specifies CASSLVVRTDTQYF.

The chain has TRBV5-5 and TRBJ1-2; 7 bases are shared with TRBD1. This CDR3 spans 14 amino acids. Looked up from germline, CDR1 is SGHKS and CDR2 is YYEKEE (reference sequence). After removal of 0 bases from V and 5 bases from J, the junction contained 4 bases not matched to a gene. CDR3 nucleotides: TGTGCCAGCAGCTTGGAGGGACAGTTTTATGGCTACACCTTC. It yields the protein CASSLEGQFYGYTF.

This chain links TRBV18 with TRBJ1-4; D remains ambiguous. V lost 2 bases, J lost 1 base, and 5 bases lay in between. Germline CDR1 is KGHSH and CDR2 is LQKENI. The CDR3 has 14 residues. CDR3 nucleotide sequence: TGTGCCAGCTCACCAGTACAAACTAATGAAAAACTGTTTTTT. As protein: CASSPVQTNEKLFF.

The V gene is TRBV6-5, the J gene TRBJ2-3, with D possibly TRBD2 on 6 matching bases. Germline CDR1 is MNHEY and CDR2 is SVGAGI. The V gene lost 7 bases and the J gene lost 1 base, with 9 bases spanning the gap. This CDR3 has 13 amino acids. This chain's CDR3 is CASKTGGTDTQYF. As DNA, the CDR3 is TGTGCCAGCAAGACGGGGGGCACAGATACGCAGTATTTT.

The genes are TRBV2 and TRBJ1-2; TRBD1 agrees at 9 bases. CDR1 and CDR2 (germline): SNHLY, FYNNEI. The CDR3 is 13 amino acids. Trimming took 1 base from V and 6 from J; bases not matched to a gene: 0. CDR3 loop: CASSEGTGDGYTF. DNA for the CDR3: TGTGCCAGCAGTGAAGGGACAGGGGATGGCTACACCTTC.

The table lists this clone with a few counts. This chain uses TRBV18 with TRBJ2-7; D unclear. The CDR3 extends over 13 amino acids. CDR1 is KGHSH, CDR2 LQKENI, per germline. The germline V and J ends were trimmed by 3 bases and 2 bases, with 8 bases remaining between them. The CDR3, as DNA: TGTGCCAGCTCACCCCGCCAGACCTACGAGCAGTACTTC. It yields the protein CASSPRQTYEQYF. Complete variable domain (other parts from reference TRBV18 and TRBJ2-7): NAGVMQNPRHLVRRRGQEARLRCSPMKGHSHVYWYRQLPEEGLKFMVYLQKENIIDESGMPKERFSAEFPKEGPSILRIQQVVRGDSAAYFCASSPRQTYEQYFGPGTRLTVT.

This chain connects TRBV6-6 to TRBJ1-1, with D hard to call. CDR1 and CDR2 from the germline V gene are MNHNY and SVGAGI (reference sequence). This CDR3 contains 12 residues. Trimming took off 5 bases at V and 5 bases at J, with 9 bases between the two ends. The CDR3 bases are TGTGCCAGCAGTGAGACCCTGACTGAAGCTTTCTTT. Translation gives CASSETLTEAFF.